One sample yielded the 8 T cell receptor beta chains listed below, sequenced in a study of blood T cell repertoires in COVID-19. Libraries were prepared by immunoSEQ multiplex PCR; TCRdb keeps only in-frame clonotypes and omits some of them. Of about 670,000 clones in the sample, about nine tenths are singletons; the top ten hold 0.2% to 0.3%. Material: peripheral blood. The receptors originated from a woman under 30 with acute or convalescent COVID-19.

This rearrangement joins TRBV7-8 to TRBJ2-4; TRBD1 matches 7 bases. The V gene's germline CDR1 is SGHVS and CDR2 FQNEAQ. V trimming: 5 bases; J trimming: 2 bases; junction bases outside the gene matches: 9. There are 16 residues in the CDR3. The CDR3 spells CASSATGRGTKNIQYF. The CDR3 DNA follows: TGTGCCAGCAGCGCTACAGGCAGGGGGACCAAAAACATTCAGTACTTC.

CDR3 residues: CSVEAPGQPQHF. CDR3 bases: TGCAGCGTTGAAGCCCCGGGGCAGCCCCAGCATTTT. The genes are TRBV29-1 and TRBJ1-5; D call uncertain. The CDR3 runs to 12 residues. Germline lookup yields CDR1 SQVTM and CDR2 ANQGSEA. V dropped 1 base and J dropped 7 bases, with 8 bases sitting between them.

The chain recombines TRBV5-6 with TRBJ2-1, with D unclear. Trimming removed 4 bases at V and 0 bases at J, with 14 bases between. The CDR3 loop spans 16 amino acids. Per germline, CDR1 SGHDT and CDR2 YYEEEE. CDR3 DNA: TGTGCCAGCAGCCACAACGGTGGCGGCTCCTACAATGAGCAGTTCTTC. Translated, it gives CASSHNGGGSYNEQFF.

The chain links TRBV11-2 to TRBJ2-7; 9 bases map to TRBD2. The germline V gene has CDR1 SGHAT and CDR2 FQNNGV. The CDR3 consists of 16 residues. With V trimmed by 0 bases and J by 3 bases, 6 bases remained unmatched. The chain's CDR3 is CASSLEAGGRFYEQYF. CDR3 coding DNA: TGTGCCAGCAGCTTAGAGGCGGGGGGGCGATTCTACGAGCAGTACTTC.

The rearrangement joins TRBV5-6 to TRBJ1-2, with TRBD1 matching over 8 bases. The ends lost 4 bases at V and 8 bases at J; junction bases unmatched: 7. Looked up from germline, CDR1 is SGHDT and CDR2 is YYEEEE. CDR3 length equals 13 residues. This CDR3 reads CASSPDRVDGYTF. DNA of the CDR3: TGTGCCAGCAGCCCGGACAGGGTAGACGGCTACACCTTC.

This chain joins TRBV30 and TRBJ1-1; TRBD1 agrees at 9 bases. V dropped 1 base and J dropped 3; count of bases not matched to a gene: 6. The CDR3 runs 15 residues. Looked up from germline, CDR1 is GTSNPN and CDR2 is SVGIG (reference sequence). CDR3 in DNA: TGTGCCTGGAGTGCAGCGGGACAGGGTCACACTGAAGCTTTCTTT. It codes for CAWSAAGQGHTEAFF.

V and J are TRBV7-2 and TRBJ2-1; D is possibly TRBD2 (6 bases). The CDR3 length is 14 residues. The germline V and J ends were trimmed by 5 bases and 4 bases, with 12 bases remaining between them. Germline CDR1 SGHTA, CDR2 FQGNSA. The CDR3 loop is CASSPPGLYNEQFF. CDR3 nucleotide sequence: TGTGCCAGCAGCCCACCGGGACTTTACAATGAGCAGTTCTTC.

Concerning this clone itself: At the DNA level, this CDR3 is encoded by other sequences in the same sample as well. The CDR3 sequence is CASSVGQGANTGELFF. In nucleotides, the CDR3 is TGTGCCAGCAGCGTAGGACAGGGGGCGAACACCGGGGAGCTGTTTTTT. The rearrangement links TRBV9 to TRBJ2-2; 9 bases are shared with TRBD1. With V trimmed by 0 bases and J by 0 bases, 0 bases remained unmatched. The CDR3 totals 16 residues. CDR1 SGDLS and CDR2 YYNGEE come from the germline V gene.